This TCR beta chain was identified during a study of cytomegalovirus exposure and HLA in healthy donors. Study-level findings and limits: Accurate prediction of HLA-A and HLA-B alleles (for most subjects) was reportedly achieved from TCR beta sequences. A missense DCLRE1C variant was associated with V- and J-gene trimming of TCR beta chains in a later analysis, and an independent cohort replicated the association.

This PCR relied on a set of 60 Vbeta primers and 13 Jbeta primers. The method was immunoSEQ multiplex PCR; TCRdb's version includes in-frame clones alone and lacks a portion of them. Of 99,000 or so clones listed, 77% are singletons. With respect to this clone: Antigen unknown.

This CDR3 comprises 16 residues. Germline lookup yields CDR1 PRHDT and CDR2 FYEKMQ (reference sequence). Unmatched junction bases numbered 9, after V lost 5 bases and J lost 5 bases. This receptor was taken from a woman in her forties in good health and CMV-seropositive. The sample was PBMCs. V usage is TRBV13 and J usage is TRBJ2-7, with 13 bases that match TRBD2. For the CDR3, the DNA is TGTGCCAGCAGCCACGGACTAGCGGGAGCCCCCAACGAGCAGTACTTC. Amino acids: CASSHGLAGAPNEQYF.